The present TCR beta chain was sequenced within a study of cytomegalovirus exposure and HLA in healthy donors. The overall study: A prior analysis found 117 million unique TCR beta sequences from approximately 200 million T cells. General study findings and limits: Excluded were some V segments that proved indistinguishable, including TRBV6-2 and TRBV6-3. Later analysis demonstrated an association between a missense DCLRE1C variant and TCR beta V- and J-gene trimming.

The germline V gene has CDR1 SQVTM and CDR2 ANQGSEA. This CDR3 comprises 10 residues. V lost 7 bases to trimming and J lost 9 bases, with 10 bases between them. A word on this clone: Its antigen is not identified.

The primer mix had 60 Vbeta and 13 Jbeta primers. Here immunoSEQ multiplex PCR was the method, and the copy in TCRdb shows in-frame clones only, minus some. Of roughly 81,000 clones in the sample, 77% were seen once. This TCR was recovered from a boy younger than 18 in good health and CMV-seronegative. The chain uses TRBV29-1 and TRBJ2-1, with D unresolved. Sequencing was done on a sample of PBMCs. The DNA for the CDR3 is TGCAGCGCCTATATTTTTGAGCAGTTCTTC. Translation: CSAYIFEQFF.